The rows below give T cell receptor beta chains drawn from one sample of a study of PD-1 and CTLA-4 blockade in melanoma. This table comes from immunoSEQ multiplex PCR, and its TCRdb copy is limited to in-frame clones, with some not included. The data show roughly 30,000 clones, around 90% seen once. The sample consisted of CD8+ T cells from peripheral blood, taken from a patient given anti-PD-1 treatment. These receptors all stem from a human donor with melanoma. CDR3s include the opening cysteine and the closing phenylalanine or tryptophan. Each record gives: D gene, V gene, clone size, J gene, CDR3 protein, CDR3 DNA. D genes are given only for firm matches. Clone size is not always given. Where it is, it says once, few, many or a class for expanded clones.

-	TRBV2	-	TRBJ1-5	CASSETNDVGHYSNQPQHF	TGTGCCAGCAGTGAAACCAATGACGTAGGACATTATAGCAATCAGCCCCAGCATTTT
TRBD2	TRBV3-1/TRBV3-2	-	TRBJ2-1	CASSQVLGPGPGGAYNEQFF	TGTGCCAGCAGCCAAGTTCTGGGCCCGGGCCCGGGAGGGGCCTACAATGAGCAGTTCTTC
-	TRBV6-5	-	TRBJ2-1	CATTRGNEQFF	TGTGCCACCACGAGGGGCAATGAGCAGTTCTTC
-	TRBV19	-	TRBJ2-3	CASSIGTSTTDTQYF	TGTGCCAGTAGTATAGGGACGTCTACCACAGATACGCAGTATTTT
TRBD2	TRBV6-5	-	TRBJ2-5	CASSVKVAGAETQYF	TGTGCCAGCAGCGTGAAGGTAGCGGGGGCAGAGACCCAGTACTTC
-	TRBV7-6	once	TRBJ2-7	CASSLDRRYEQYF	TGTGCCAGCAGCTTAGATAGGCGATACGAGCAGTACTTC
TRBD2	TRBV30	-	TRBJ2-1	CAWSGTSGRAPSSYNEQFF	TGTGCCTGGAGTGGGACTAGCGGGAGGGCCCCCAGCTCCTACAATGAGCAGTTCTTC
-	TRBV9	-	TRBJ2-2	CASGDQNTGELFF	TGTGCCAGCGGGGATCAGAACACCGGGGAGCTGTTTTTT
-	TRBV7-9	-	TRBJ2-1	CASSLAQEDEQFF	TGTGCCAGCAGCTTGGCTCAAGAAGATGAGCAGTTCTTC
-	TRBV4-1	few	TRBJ2-1	CASSQESSRGLYNEQFF	TGCGCCAGCAGCCAAGAGTCGTCCCGTGGCCTTTACAATGAGCAGTTCTTC
-	TRBV6-2/TRBV6-3	-	TRBJ1-5	CASSYGLAQHF	TGTGCCAGCAGTTACGGCTTGGCCCAGCATTTT
-	TRBV28	once	TRBJ2-1	CASSILADSYNEQFF	TGTGCCAGCAGTATTTTAGCGGATTCCTACAATGAGCAGTTCTTC
-	TRBV4-2	-	TRBJ1-5	CASSQTDHQPQHF	TGTGCCAGCAGCCAGACTGACCATCAGCCCCAGCATTTT
-	TRBV6-4	-	TRBJ1-4	CASSDRATTNEKLFF	TGTGCCAGCAGTGACCGGGCCACAACTAATGAAAAACTGTTTTTT
TRBD1	TRBV28	-	TRBJ1-6	CASSFTGTGASPLHF	TGTGCCAGCAGCTTTACCGGGACAGGAGCTTCACCCCTCCACTTT
TRBD1	TRBV7-9	few	TRBJ1-2	CASSFPAGGGYGYTF	TGTGCCAGCAGCTTCCCGGCAGGGGGCGGCTATGGCTACACCTTC